This T cell receptor (beta chain) is drawn from a study of T cell repertoires in cytomegalovirus infection. Study context: HLA-C-restricted CMV epitopes, recently identified, and well-studied HLA-B-restricted ones were used by the study. Notes on the study in general: HLA-C-restricted CMV-specific TCR beta clonotypes prevailed in the ex vivo response.

With respect to this clonotype: Its antigen is not known.

From the reads, TCRdb called clonotypes with MiXCR, one entry per CDR3 protein. This sample carries some 500,000 distinct CDR3 sequences, roughly a third of them seen once, and the ten largest clones take about a sixth. Germline CDR1 SGHVS, CDR2 FQNEAQ. This CDR3 is 14 amino acids long. Trimming pared 4 bases from V and 6 bases from J, leaving 15 bases between. The chain uses TRBV7-8 and TRBJ2-5, with a possible D match to TRBD2 (6 bases). Sequencing was performed on cultured PBMCs, taken from culture after CMV antigen stimulation. This sequence was found in a human donor in good health (CMV status not recorded). Some clones in this sample may be carry-over from other donors' samples. In nucleotides, the CDR3 is TGTGCCAGCAGCTGGGATAGGGGCGGGAAGACCCAGTACTTC. It specifies CASSWDRGGKTQYF.